These 11 T cell receptor beta chains share one sample of origin, sequenced in a study of cytomegalovirus exposure and HLA in healthy donors. Profiling relied on immunoSEQ multiplex PCR, and the TCRdb table lists in-frame clones only, not all of them. The table has 110,000 to 150,000 clones, 85% to 90% seen once. Sequencing was carried out using PBMCs. Every receptor here comes from a woman in her twenties or thirties in good health and CMV-seropositive.

The genes are TRBV7-2 and TRBJ2-3, with TRBD2 identical over 10 bases. CDR1 and CDR2 from the germline V gene are SGHTA and FQGNSA. The length of the CDR3 is 16 residues. V lost 7 bases to trimming and J lost 3 bases; unmatched junction nucleotides: 10. The CDR3 coding sequence is TGTGCCAGCATCCCACTAGCGGGGTTTAATACAGATACGCAGTATTTT. This gives the protein CASIPLAGFNTDTQYF.

The rearrangement uses TRBV15 and TRBJ2-7; D uncertain. The germline gives CDR1 LNHNV, CDR2 YYDKDF (reference sequence). The CDR3 is 16 residues long. With 0 bases removed from V and 4 bases from J, the gap between germline ends came to 16 bases. CDR3 in DNA: TGTGCCACCAGCAGAGACCGCTCGGCCTCGGAGTACGAGCAGTACTTC. It encodes CATSRDRSASEYEQYF.

This rearrangement joins TRBV7-9 to TRBJ2-5; possible D gene TRBD1, 6 bases. Trimming took off 2 bases at V and 5 bases at J, with 18 bases between the two ends. CDR1 is SEHNR, CDR2 FQNEAQ, per germline (reference sequence). The CDR3 runs to 16 residues. The CDR3 protein is CASSLSRLARGETQYF. DNA for the CDR3: TGTGCCAGCAGCTTAAGCCGCCTAGCTAGGGGGGAGACCCAGTACTTC.

The chain combines TRBV2 with TRBJ2-1; TRBD1 matches 8 bases. J gave up 5 bases and V 1 base, and 4 bases lay outside the gene matches. The germline V gene encodes CDR1 SNHLY and CDR2 FYNNEI. This CDR3 is 15 amino acids long. Here the CDR3 DNA reads TGTGCCAGCAGTGAAGGGCAGGGGGCACACAATGAGCAGTTCTTC. Protein: CASSEGQGAHNEQFF. Full variable domain (remainder filled in from reference TRBV2 and TRBJ2-1): EPEVTQTPSHQVTQMGQEVILRCVPISNHLYFYWYRQILGQKVEFLVSFYNNEISEKSEIFDDQFSVERPDGSNFTLKIRSTKLEDSAMYFCASSEGQGAHNEQFFGPGTRLTVL.

This clone was observed once. The V gene is TRBV11-2, the J gene TRBJ2-1; 10 positions match TRBD2. V shed 2 bases, J shed 4 bases, and the junction held 5 bases outside the gene matches. Germline V gives CDR1 SGHAT, CDR2 FQNNGV. The CDR3 loop spans 16 amino acids. This CDR3 reads CASSLSVAGGYNEQFF. The CDR3 DNA sequence: TGTGCCAGCAGCTTATCTGTAGCGGGGGGTTACAATGAGCAGTTCTTC.

The chain links TRBV7-6 to TRBJ2-2, with 10 bases matching TRBD1. The V and J ends lost 5 bases and 7 bases, in that order; junction bases with no gene match: 10. Per the germline V gene, CDR1 is SGHVS and CDR2 is FNYEAQ. The CDR3 sequence is 16 residues long. The CDR3: CASSLRAGQGNGELFF. The DNA of the CDR3 is TGTGCCAGCAGCCTGCGAGCGGGACAGGGGAACGGGGAGCTGTTTTTT.

V is TRBV7-6 and J is TRBJ1-3, with D unclear. This CDR3 has 14 amino acids. CDR1 SGHVS and CDR2 FNYEAQ come from the germline V gene. The germline V and J ends were trimmed by 5 bases and 4 bases, with 12 bases remaining between them. CDR3 nucleotides: TGTGCCAGCAGCCCCGGGTCGACGGGAAACACCATATATTTT. Amino acids: CASSPGSTGNTIYF.

CDR3 in amino acids: CASSLGGTPGNTIYF. Written as DNA, the CDR3 is TGTGCCAGCAGTTTGGGGGGTACCCCTGGAAACACCATATATTTT. The chain employs TRBV28 and TRBJ1-3; D might be TRBD1 (5 bases). The germline V gene has CDR1 MDHEN and CDR2 SYDVKM. V shed 3 bases and J shed 2 bases, with 11 bases lying between them. The CDR3 length is 15 residues.

The chain is built from TRBV7-9 and TRBJ2-7; D call uncertain. Trimming took 0 bases from V and 0 from J, leaving 9 bases between them. CDR3 length: 15 amino acids. The V gene's germline CDR1 is SEHNR and CDR2 FQNEAQ (reference sequence). The CDR3 bases are TGTGCCAGCAGCTTAGCGCTTCATAGCTCCTACGAGCAGTACTTC. Translated, it gives CASSLALHSSYEQYF.

The chain has TRBV7-8 and TRBJ2-7, with TRBD2 as a possible D gene (5 bases). The V end lost 1 base, the J end lost 5 bases, and 12 bases lay between the germline ends. CDR1 is SGHVS and CDR2 is FQNEAQ in the germline V gene. The CDR3 consists of 14 residues. The CDR3 DNA reads as TGTGCCAGCAGCTTAGGGGCCGGGATTGACGAGCAGTACTTC. Its protein product is CASSLGAGIDEQYF.

This clone was counted between two and nine times. V usage is TRBV19 and J usage is TRBJ2-7; 8 positions match TRBD1. The CDR3 consists of 16 residues. J lost 5 bases, V lost 6 bases, and 15 bases had no gene match. Germline-derived CDR1 and CDR2 are LNHDA and SQIVND (reference sequence). DNA for the CDR3: TGTGCCAGTAGCCCTGCCGGGAGACAGGGGCGGGACGAGCAGTACTTC. Translated, it gives CASSPAGRQGRDEQYF.